The following is a TCR beta chain sequence with its context. Germline V gene lookup returns CDR1 SGHRS and CDR2 YFSETQ. Trimming at V came to 2 bases and at J to 3 bases, leaving 7 bases not matched to a gene. The CDR3 sequence is 19 residues long. This specimen belongs to a study of blood T cell repertoires in COVID-19. Using immunoSEQ multiplex PCR, the repertoire was profiled, and TCRdb retains in-frame clones only, with some absent. The sample has hundreds of thousands of clones, around 92% seen once. The specimen sequenced was peripheral blood. The chain carries TRBV5-1 and TRBJ2-6; the match to TRBD2 covers 14 bases. This receptor was obtained from a woman in her 30s with COVID-19, enrolled during active disease. The CDR3 sequence: CASSLAGLAGVGGANVLTF. CDR3 DNA: TGCGCCAGCAGCTTAGCGGGACTAGCGGGAGTTGGTGGGGCCAACGTCCTGACTTTC.